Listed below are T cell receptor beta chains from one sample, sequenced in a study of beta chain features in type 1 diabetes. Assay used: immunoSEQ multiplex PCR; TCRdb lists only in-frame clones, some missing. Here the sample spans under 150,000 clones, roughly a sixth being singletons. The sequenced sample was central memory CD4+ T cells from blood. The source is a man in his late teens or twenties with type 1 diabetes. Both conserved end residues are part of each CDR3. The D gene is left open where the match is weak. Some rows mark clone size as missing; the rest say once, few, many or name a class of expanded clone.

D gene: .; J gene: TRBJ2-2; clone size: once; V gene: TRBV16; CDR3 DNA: TGTGCCAGCTCAACCGGCGCAGAGAACACCGGGGAGCTGTTTTTT; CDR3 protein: CASSTGAENTGELFF
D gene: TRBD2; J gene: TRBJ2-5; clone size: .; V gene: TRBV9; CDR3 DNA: TGTGCCAGCAGCGTAGCCCCTTGGGGACTAGGTGGGGAGACCCAGTACTTC; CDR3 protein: CASSVAPWGLGGETQYF
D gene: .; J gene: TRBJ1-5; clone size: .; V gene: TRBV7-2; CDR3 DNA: TGTGCCAGCAGAATACAGGGAATTGGCAATCAGCCCCAGCATTTT; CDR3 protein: CASRIQGIGNQPQHF
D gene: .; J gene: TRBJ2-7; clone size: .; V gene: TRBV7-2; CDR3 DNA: TGTGCCAGCAGCTTATCGTCAGGCATTGGCTACGAGCAGTACTTC; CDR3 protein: CASSLSSGIGYEQYF
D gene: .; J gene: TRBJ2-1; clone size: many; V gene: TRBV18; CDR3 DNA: TGTGCCAGCTCACCCCAGGGGGGTGAGATCCATGAGCAGTTCTTC; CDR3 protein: CASSPQGGEIHEQFF
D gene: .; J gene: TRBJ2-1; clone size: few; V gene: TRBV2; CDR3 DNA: TGTGCCAGCAGTGAAGAGGCGCGCAGTGAGCAGTTCTTC; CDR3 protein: CASSEEARSEQFF
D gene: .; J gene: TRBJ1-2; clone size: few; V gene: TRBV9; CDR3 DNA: TGTGCCAGCAGCTTAACACTGAGGGGAGACTATGGCTACACCTTC; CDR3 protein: CASSLTLRGDYGYTF
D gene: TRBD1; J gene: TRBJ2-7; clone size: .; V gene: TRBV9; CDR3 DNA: TGTGCCAGCAGCCCGGGGACAGGAGACTACGAGCAGTACTTC; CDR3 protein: CASSPGTGDYEQYF
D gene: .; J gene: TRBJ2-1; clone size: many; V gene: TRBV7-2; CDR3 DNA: TGTGCCAGCAGCCCCTGGGGTGAGCAGTTCTTC; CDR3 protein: CASSPWGEQFF
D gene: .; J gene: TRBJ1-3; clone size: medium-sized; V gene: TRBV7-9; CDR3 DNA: TGTGCCAGCAGCCCTTCAGAGGGGGGTGGAAACACCATATATTTT; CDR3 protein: CASSPSEGGGNTIYF
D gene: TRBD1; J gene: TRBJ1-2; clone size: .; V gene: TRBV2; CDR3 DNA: TGTGCCAGCAGTGATTTGACAGGGTATGGCTACACCTTC; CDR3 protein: CASSDLTGYGYTF
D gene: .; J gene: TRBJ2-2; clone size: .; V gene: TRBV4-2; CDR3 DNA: TGTGCCAGCAGCCAAGTGGGACGTGCTACCGGGGAGCTGTTTTTT; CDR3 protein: CASSQVGRATGELFF
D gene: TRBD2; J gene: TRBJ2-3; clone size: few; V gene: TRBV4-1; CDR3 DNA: TGCGCCAGCAGCCAAGGGGGGTGCGGGGGACGGCGCACAGATACGCAGTATTTT; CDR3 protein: CASSQGGCGGRRTDTQYF
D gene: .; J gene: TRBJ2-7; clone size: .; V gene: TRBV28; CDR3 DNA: TGTGCCAGCAGTTTGCCATTATACGAGCAGTACTTC; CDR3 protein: CASSLPLYEQYF
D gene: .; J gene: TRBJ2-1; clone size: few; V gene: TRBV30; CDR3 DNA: TGTGCCTGGAGTGTCGGAGGGGACTACAATGAGCAGTTCTTC; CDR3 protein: CAWSVGGDYNEQFF
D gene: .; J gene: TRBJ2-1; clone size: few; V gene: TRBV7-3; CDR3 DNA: TGTGCCAGCAGCTTAGGGGACAATGAGCAGTTCTTC; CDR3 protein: CASSLGDNEQFF
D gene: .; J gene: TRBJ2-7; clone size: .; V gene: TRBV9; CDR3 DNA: TGTGCCAGCAGCGTCTCTTTAGAGAATACCTACGAGCAGTACTTC; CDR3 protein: CASSVSLENTYEQYF
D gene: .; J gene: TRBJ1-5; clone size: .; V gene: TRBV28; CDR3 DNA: TGTGCCAGCAGGCCCTCAGGGGTGGGCAATCAGCCCCAGCATTTT; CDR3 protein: CASRPSGVGNQPQHF
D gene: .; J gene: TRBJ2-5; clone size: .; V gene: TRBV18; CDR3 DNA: TGTGCCAGCTCACCCCGGGGAGAGACCCAGTACTTC; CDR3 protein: CASSPRGETQYF
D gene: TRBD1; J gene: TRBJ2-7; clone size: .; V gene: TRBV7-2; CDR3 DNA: TGTGCCAGCAGCTTACAGACAGGGGATACCGAGCAGTACTTC; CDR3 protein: CASSLQTGDTEQYF
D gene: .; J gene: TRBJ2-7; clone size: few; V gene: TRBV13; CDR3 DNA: TGTGCCAGCAGCTTCCAAGGGCGAGGTTACTACGAGCAGTACTTC; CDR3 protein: CASSFQGRGYYEQYF
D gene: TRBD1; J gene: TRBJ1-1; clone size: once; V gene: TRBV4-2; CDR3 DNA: TGTGCCAGCAGCCAAGATCTGCAGAGACAGGGGACTGAAGCTTTCTTT; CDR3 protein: CASSQDLQRQGTEAFF